This entry is about one T cell receptor (beta chain). As yet, its antigen is unknown. The data are from a study of cytomegalovirus exposure and HLA in healthy donors. General observations from the study: A later analysis found TCR association rates differed by HLA locus, highest for DRB1 and lowest for HLA-C. Published work reported that the classifier diagnosed cytomegalovirus status with high specificity and sensitivity.

The CDR3 is 13 amino acids. CDR1 SQVTM and CDR2 ANQGSEA come from the germline V gene. The germline V and J ends were trimmed by 3 bases and 2 bases, with 7 bases remaining between them. PCR involved 60 Vbeta and 13 Jbeta primers. Original processing methods: Later work found 74 million or so unique TCR beta chains, with roughly 11 million shared. Clones were sequenced by immunoSEQ multiplex PCR, and TCRdb holds only the in-frame ones, with some missing. That table furnishes V, J and clone size, whereas the DNA furnished D and trimming. The sample has roughly 120,000 clones, about 80% seen once. The source is a woman between 50 and 59 years old in good health and CMV-seropositive. The chain couples TRBV29-1 to TRBJ2-2, with no clear D. The sample comprised PBMCs. The CDR3 coding sequence is TGCAGCGTTGATCGACAAAACACCGGGGAGCTGTTTTTT. Protein sequence: CSVDRQNTGELFF.